This T cell receptor beta chain was captured by sequencing in a study of T cells after yellow fever vaccination (dated by TCRdb to the late 2010s). Study-level background: The SMART-Seq v4 Ultra Low Input RNA kit was used to prepare libraries from fractions with low cell numbers. Two healthy male donors, one aged 18 to 30 and one aged 30 to 40 years, made up the cohort. To track T-cell clones before and after primary and booster YFV17D yellow fever vaccination, bulk TCR alpha and beta repertoires were sequenced longitudinally. Blood was drawn at multiple timepoints before and after primary and secondary immunization, with bulk PBMC replicates and cell subsets isolated.

This clonotype has at least ten counts. Its antigen target is currently unknown. The record has no base qualities; no much larger clone is one base away. Taken with the paper, the label for treatment or condition translates to: live attenuated yellow fever vaccine strain. At each blood-draw timepoint, two biological replicates of bulk PBMCs were obtained. PBMCs were isolated from peripheral blood using a standard Ficoll-Paque protocol. TriZol was used to extract RNA from bulk PBMCs, from CD4 and CD8 fractions, and from dextramer-positive and dextramer-negative fractions. Sequences GTSNPN (CDR1) and SVGIG (CDR2) are obtained from the germline V gene (reference sequence). The CDR3 sequence holds 12 residues, the cysteine and phenylalanine included. CDR3 DNA only is kept here, 36 bases in frame from base 1. Relative to germline, V is 2 bases shorter and J is 8 bases shorter, with 10 bases between their ends.

TCR cDNA was synthesized by 5'RACE template switching, through which a universal primer site and unique molecular identifiers were introduced. cDNA synthesis was primed from both the TCR alpha and TCR beta constant segments. Library amplification involved two PCR steps, and the second step added sample barcodes and sequencing adapters. Sequencing of the libraries was done on either Illumina HiSeq 2500 (2x100 bp) or NovaSeq (2x150 bp). In the paper's pipeline: Demultiplexing of reads and collapsing into UMI consensus sequences were performed with MIGEC, and V(D)J alignment was carried out with MiXCR. Using edgeR on replicate PBMC samples, clonotypes were called vaccine-responding if FDR was below 0.01 and the log2 fold change was above 5 up to day 15. Each bulk clonotype received a CD4 or CD8 identity based on whether the sequenced CD4 or CD8 repertoire contained that clonotype at higher abundance. Clones were called with MiXCR by TCRdb after fastp trimmed the public reads at Q25, and only in-frame beta chains were retained. One record per CDR3 amino acid sequence lists the most common genes and DNA. Here the V and J calls rest on TCRdb's processing, not on the authors' analysis. The sample has about 340,000 distinct CDR3 sequences on record, more than 8.5% of them singletons. The ten largest clones add up to roughly 18% of the sample.

General findings and caveats noted by the study authors: Because the study included only two donors, the extent to which the findings can be generalized is limited. A small share of clonotypes occurred in both CD4 and CD8 compartments, likely arising from convergent recombination. After the booster, most of the clones that had expanded following primary vaccination were detected again (almost 98% of CD4 and roughly 88% of CD8), which suggests that memory was broadly maintained. The secondary T-cell response was found to be weaker but faster than the primary response, with a peak reached on day 5 rather than on day 15. Because abundant contaminating clonotypes from the bulk population could be contained in FACS-sorted repertoires, computational filtering was required.

Source: PBMCs, taken on the day of the first yellow fever vaccination. Rearrangement joined TRBV30 to TRBJ2-1, with TRBD1 tentatively as D gene (5 bases match). This sequence originates from a young man who received the YFV17D yellow fever vaccine. CDR3 sequence: CAWSRQIDEQFF. The nucleotides read TGTGCCTGGAGTCGACAGATCGATGAGCAGTTCTTC.